This T cell receptor (beta chain) comes out of a study of blood T cell repertoires in COVID-19. Original handling: Amplification from reference gene primers served as the basis for estimated nucleated cell counts. Repertoires were generated with immunoSEQ multiplex PCR, while TCRdb's copy carries only in-frame clones and drops some. V and J calls and clone size come straight from that table; D and trimming were deduced from the DNA. The table shows about 250,000 clones, with 70% to 80% occurring only once. V lost 9 bases, J lost 6 bases, and 11 bases stayed unmatched. Germline loops: CDR1 LNHDA, CDR2 SQIVND (reference sequence). The CDR3 length is 14 residues.

The sequence was obtained from a woman aged 80 or over with acute or convalescent COVID-19. The chain links TRBV19 to TRBJ1-5, with 7 positions matching TRBD1. Source material: peripheral blood. The CDR3 region is CASRLQGVGQPQHF. The CDR3 nucleotides read TGTGCCAGCCGCTTGCAGGGGGTAGGTCAGCCCCAGCATTTT.